This passage covers 31 T cell receptor beta chains from one sample sequenced in a study of T cell responses to AZD1222 COVID-19 vaccine. Some clones are missing from TCRdb's copy, which holds only in-frame ones; the method was immunoSEQ multiplex PCR. The sample contains fewer than 65,000 clones, roughly 84% of which appear only once. Sequenced material: peripheral blood, taken on day 0 of AZD1222 vaccination. These receptors were collected from an adult in good health.

This chain joins TRBV6-5 and TRBJ1-1; D remains unclear. CDR1 and CDR2 from the germline V gene are MNHEY and SVGAGI. The V end was cut by 6 bases, the J end by 6 bases, with 11 bases between. The CDR3 extends over 12 amino acids. CDR3 sequence (DNA): TGTGCCAGCAGAATAGACATATCTGAAGCTTTCTTT. This translates into CASRIDISEAFF.

The J gene is TRBJ1-2, the V gene TRBV3-1 (or the pseudogene TRBV3-2); 8 bases are shared with TRBD1. The V gene end was trimmed by 3 bases and the J gene end by 4 bases; junction bases not matched to a gene: 4. The germline V gene encodes CDR1 LGHDT and CDR2 YNNKEL (reference sequence). The CDR3 has 14 residues. CDR3 nucleotides: TGTGCCAGCAGCCACCAAGACAGGGGCTATGGCTACACCTTC. The encoded protein is CASSHQDRGYGYTF.

The chain recombines TRBV2 with TRBJ1-5, with D hard to call. V was trimmed by 3 bases and J by 1 base, leaving 7 bases between them. CDR3 length equals 14 residues. Germline V lookup: CDR1 SNHLY, CDR2 FYNNEI. CDR3 bases: TGTGCCAGCAGTGAGTCTCAGAGCAATCAGCCCCAGCATTTT. Translated: CASSESQSNQPQHF.

The chain employs TRBV27 and TRBJ1-2, with 8 bases matching TRBD1. With V trimmed by 4 bases and J by 0 bases, 10 bases remained unmatched. CDR3 size: 17 residues. Germline values: CDR1 MNHEY, CDR2 SMNVEV (reference sequence). CDR3 DNA: TGTGCCAGCAGTTCCTTCATGGACAGGGCAACTAACTATGGCTACACCTTC. It translates to CASSSFMDRATNYGYTF.

The genes are TRBV6-2 or TRBV6-3 and TRBJ1-5; 11 bases align to TRBD1. J gave up 1 base and V 2 bases, and 4 bases lay outside the gene matches. Looked up from germline, CDR1 is MNHEY and CDR2 is SVGEGT. This CDR3 contains 17 residues. The CDR3 nucleotides read TGTGCCAGCAGTTACGGGACAGGGGGTTGGAGCAATCAGCCCCAGCATTTT. It yields the protein CASSYGTGGWSNQPQHF.

This chain connects TRBV30 to TRBJ2-1; possible D gene TRBD2, 6 bases. The CDR3 is 14 residues long. Trimming removed 0 bases at V and 9 bases at J, with 15 bases between. Germline V gene data show CDR1 as GTSNPN and CDR2 as SVGIG (reference sequence). For the CDR3, the DNA is TGTGCCTGGAGTGTAGGGGTCAGTAGCGGTGAGCAGTTCTTC. It specifies CAWSVGVSSGEQFF.

The chain has TRBV7-8 and TRBJ1-5, with D uncertain. The CDR3 runs 16 residues. V dropped 5 bases and J dropped 0 bases, with 14 bases sitting between them. Germline V lookup: CDR1 SGHVS, CDR2 FQNEAQ. CDR3 amino acids: CASSRLRTDSNQPQHF. The CDR3 DNA is TGTGCCAGCAGCCGGTTGAGGACCGATAGCAATCAGCCCCAGCATTTT.

This sequence joins TRBV4-3 and TRBJ2-2, with TRBD2 identical over 8 bases. Germline-derived CDR1 and CDR2 are LGHNA and YSLEER. J was trimmed by 6 bases and V by 0 bases; bases with no gene match: 12. The CDR3 spans 18 residues. The CDR3 nucleotides are TGCGCCAGCAGCCAAGAGGATCGGGAGGGCAGGGCCTCCGGGGAGCTGTTTTTT. This gives the protein CASSQEDREGRASGELFF.

This rearrangement joins TRBV29-1 to TRBJ2-5; the D is unclear. Between the trimmed V and J ends, which lost 8 bases and 5 bases, there was a span of 3 bases. This CDR3 contains 8 residues. The V gene's germline CDR1 is SQVTM and CDR2 ANQGSEA. CDR3 DNA sequence: TGCAGCATGGAGACCCAGTACTTC. It is translated as CSMETQYF.

CDR3 DNA sequence: TGTGCCAGTAGTCCAGGGACCTTTAATTCACCCCTCCACTTT. Translating it yields CASSPGTFNSPLHF. The V and J genes are TRBV19 and TRBJ1-6; perhaps TRBD1 as D (5 bases). V was shortened by 5 bases and J by 6 bases, with 11 bases between the two germline ends. The CDR3 length is 14 residues. Germline loops: CDR1 LNHDA, CDR2 SQIVND (reference sequence).

The V call is TRBV11-3, the J call TRBJ1-1; D is unresolved. Germline CDR1 reads SGHNT; CDR2 reads YENEEA. Trimming shortened V by 1 base and J by 2 bases, and 8 bases separated the two germline ends. The CDR3 totals 14 residues. The CDR3 DNA is TGTGCCAGCAGCTTAGTAGCCATTAACACTGAAGCTTTCTTT. Its protein is CASSLVAINTEAFF.

This clone was counted only a few times. In nucleotides, the CDR3 is TGCGCCAGCAGCCAAGATGGGGACTATGGGGCCAACGTCCTGACTTTC. Amino acids: CASSQDGDYGANVLTF. The chain links TRBV4-1 to TRBJ2-6; TRBD2 agrees at 7 bases. V was clipped by 0 bases and J by 3 bases; unmatched bases: 2. This CDR3 comprises 16 residues. Germline-derived CDR1 and CDR2 are MGHRA and YSYEKL.

J is TRBJ1-1 and V is TRBV20-1, with D perhaps matching TRBD1 (5 bases). V shed 6 bases and J shed 11 bases, with 16 bases lying between them. This CDR3 comprises 11 residues. Germline loops: CDR1 DFQATT, CDR2 SNEGSKA (reference sequence). The CDR3 loop is CSAKRGKLAFF. The CDR3 nucleotides read TGCAGTGCCAAGAGGGGTAAATTGGCTTTCTTT.

The V call is TRBV18, the J call TRBJ2-6; D uncertain. There are 16 residues in the CDR3. Per the germline V gene, CDR1 is KGHSH and CDR2 is LQKENI. V was cut by 3 bases and J by 0 bases, with 9 bases left in between. CDR3 in amino acids: CASSPRRFSGANVLTF. CDR3 DNA sequence: TGTGCCAGCTCACCCCGACGGTTCTCTGGGGCCAACGTCCTGACTTTC.

This clone showed up just once. The J gene is TRBJ2-3, the V gene TRBV27; perhaps TRBD1 as D (6 bases). CDR3 length: 16 residues. Germline values: CDR1 MNHEY, CDR2 SMNVEV (reference sequence). Between the trimmed V and J ends, which lost 4 bases and 4 bases, there was a span of 18 bases. CDR3 loop: CASSSFRGSGADTQYF. In nucleotides, the CDR3 is TGTGCCAGCAGTTCCTTCAGGGGAAGTGGTGCAGATACGCAGTATTTT.

This clone came up once. This chain uses TRBV30 with TRBJ1-6; 11 bases match TRBD1. CDR3 length equals 14 residues. CDR1 and CDR2 (germline): GTSNPN, SVGIG (reference sequence). With V trimmed by 0 bases and J by 10 bases, 2 bases remained unmatched. The CDR3 DNA follows: TGTGCCTGGAGTGTAGGGACAGGGGGATCACCCCTCCACTTT. Translation: CAWSVGTGGSPLHF.

This rearrangement joins TRBV28 to TRBJ2-1, with D possibly TRBD2 on 5 matching bases. This CDR3 has 17 amino acids. The V gene's germline CDR1 is MDHEN and CDR2 SYDVKM. Trimming took off 2 bases at V and 8 bases at J, with 22 bases between the two ends. The CDR3 loop reads CASSLKLFRTAGDEQFF. The CDR3 bases are TGTGCCAGCAGTTTAAAGTTGTTTCGGACTGCCGGCGATGAGCAGTTCTTC.

V gene TRBV7-9 combines with J gene TRBJ2-6; 9 bases are shared with TRBD1. Germline assignment: CDR1 SEHNR and CDR2 FQNEAQ (reference sequence). V gave up 4 bases and J gave up 3 bases; unmatched junction bases: 13. The CDR3 length is 19 residues. CDR3 residues: CASSSVTTGGIFGANVLTF. For the CDR3, the DNA is TGTGCCAGCAGCTCAGTCACGACAGGGGGTATTTTTGGGGCCAACGTCCTGACTTTC.

The rearrangement uses TRBV7-9 and TRBJ2-2; D is undetermined. This CDR3 is 15 amino acids long. Per germline, CDR1 SEHNR and CDR2 FQNEAQ (reference sequence). Trimming took off 8 bases at V and 2 bases at J, with 15 bases between the two ends. The CDR3 region is CASGVRLQNTGELFF. CDR3 DNA: TGTGCCAGCGGGGTGCGGCTACAAAACACCGGGGAGCTGTTTTTT.

This clone came up once. This CDR3 is CASSSRGGSSYNEQFF. The CDR3 DNA is TGTGCCAGCAGCTCCCGCGGCGGGAGCTCTTACAATGAGCAGTTCTTC. This chain links TRBV9 with TRBJ2-1; 7 positions agree with TRBD2. V lost 4 bases, J lost 4 bases, and 11 bases stayed unmatched. The CDR3 spans 16 residues. The germline V gene has CDR1 SGDLS and CDR2 YYNGEE.

The V call is TRBV2, the J call TRBJ2-3; D is perhaps TRBD1 (6 bases). V was pared by 5 bases and J by 5 bases, with 8 bases between. This CDR3 contains 12 residues. Per germline, CDR1 SNHLY and CDR2 FYNNEI. Here the CDR3 reads CASSTGRDTQYF. The CDR3 nucleotides read TGTGCCAGCAGTACAGGGAGAGATACGCAGTATTTT.

The V and J genes are TRBV4-3 and TRBJ2-7; D may be TRBD1 (6 bases). The V end lost 0 bases, the J end lost 0 bases, and 15 bases lay between the germline ends. The length of the CDR3 is 17 residues. Germline V gene data show CDR1 as LGHNA and CDR2 as YSLEER. Written as DNA, the CDR3 is TGCGCCAGCAGCCAAGAAGGAATGTCAGGGGCCTCCTACGAGCAGTACTTC. It encodes CASSQEGMSGASYEQYF.

The genes are TRBV3-1 (or the pseudogene TRBV3-2) and TRBJ1-5; D is undetermined. This CDR3 is built from 13 residues. Germline CDR1 LGHDT, CDR2 YNNKEL (reference sequence). The V gene lost 3 bases and the J gene lost 5 bases, with 8 bases spanning the gap. The DNA of the CDR3 is TGTGCCAGCAGCCACAATGGGTATCAGCCCCAGCATTTT. Translating gives CASSHNGYQPQHF.

This chain connects TRBV5-1 to TRBJ1-1, with 12 bases fitting TRBD1. Germline V gene data show CDR1 as SGHRS and CDR2 as YFSETQ. The CDR3 has 14 residues. The J segment lost 10 bases and the V segment lost 4 bases, leaving 8 bases of the junction unmatched. The CDR3 DNA follows: TGCGCCAGCAGCGCGGGACAGGGGGCTGTTAGAGCTTTCTTT. Protein: CASSAGQGAVRAFF.

This chain uses TRBV5-5 with TRBJ2-1; 11 nucleotides match TRBD2. Germline CDR1 and CDR2: SGHKS and YYEKEE (reference sequence). Losses at the gene ends were 3 bases for V and 4 bases for J; bases not matched to a gene: 3. This CDR3 contains 15 residues. In nucleotides, the CDR3 is TGTGCCAGCAGCTCCCGACTAGCGGGATACAATGAGCAGTTCTTC. Amino acids: CASSSRLAGYNEQFF.

The DNA for the CDR3 is TGCGCCAGCAGCCAAGAGCGGCGGGGGTTCTATGGCTACACCTTC. Translation: CASSQERRGFYGYTF. The genes are TRBV4-3 and TRBJ1-2; possible D gene TRBD1, 5 bases. In germline, CDR1 is LGHNA, CDR2 YSLEER. The CDR3 totals 15 residues. With 0 bases removed from V and 4 bases from J, the gap between germline ends came to 12 bases.

This clone was recorded a few times. The chain employs TRBV2 and TRBJ2-5; 9 bases align to TRBD2. CDR1 SNHLY and CDR2 FYNNEI come from the germline V gene. The CDR3 is made up of 13 amino acids. Trimming cost V 7 bases and J 7 bases; bases outside gene matches: 7. CDR3 coding DNA: TGTGCCAGCACGCGGGAGGGCCGGGGGACCCAGTACTTC. This codes for CASTREGRGTQYF.

The chain uses TRBV2 and TRBJ1-1, with no clear D. The germline CDR1 and CDR2 sequences are SNHLY and FYNNEI. The V gene lost 7 bases and the J gene lost 4 bases, with 4 bases spanning the gap. This CDR3 has 10 residues. The CDR3 here is CASKLTEAFF. The CDR3 DNA is TGTGCCAGCAAGCTCACTGAAGCTTTCTTT. Combining the CDR3 with reference TRBV2 and TRBJ1-1 gives the whole variable domain EPEVTQTPSHQVTQMGQEVILRCVPISNHLYFYWYRQILGQKVEFLVSFYNNEISEKSEIFDDQFSVERPDGSNFTLKIRSTKLEDSAMYFCASKLTEAFFGQGTRLTVV.

The chain is built from TRBV11-2 and TRBJ2-3, with TRBD1 matching over 8 bases. Germline assignment: CDR1 SGHAT and CDR2 FQNNGV. CDR3 length equals 13 residues. V trimming: 6 bases; J trimming: 5 bases; junction bases outside the gene matches: 4. CDR3 nucleotides: TGTGCCAGCAGGCGGACAGGGAGAGATACGCAGTATTTT. It encodes CASRRTGRDTQYF.

The genes are TRBV6-2 or TRBV6-3 and TRBJ1-1; the D is unclear. V gave up 2 bases and J gave up 5 bases, with 12 bases separating them. This CDR3 region has 14 residues. Germline-derived CDR1 and CDR2 are MNHEY and SVGEGT. This chain's CDR3 is CASSYEGATTEAFF. CDR3 nucleotide sequence: TGTGCCAGCAGTTACGAGGGAGCAACGACTGAAGCTTTCTTT.

This chain links TRBV4-2 with TRBJ2-4, with a possible D match to TRBD2 (5 bases). This CDR3 comprises 14 residues. Germline values: CDR1 LGHNA, CDR2 YNFKEQ. Between the trimmed V and J ends, which lost 2 bases and 7 bases, there was a span of 12 bases. The DNA of the CDR3 is TGTGCCAGCAGCCAATCAGGACTGGGGAACATTCAGTACTTC. Translation gives CASSQSGLGNIQYF.